This TCR beta chain was observed in a study of shared clonotypes between healthy human individuals. The study, taken as a whole, reports: Despite large depth, rarefaction showed incomplete sorted-subset sequencing.

For this clone: Its antigen is not identified.

This CDR3 has 16 amino acids. CDR1 MNHEY and CDR2 SMNVEV come from the germline V gene (reference sequence). V trimming: 6 bases; J trimming: 2 bases; junction bases outside the gene matches: 8. Assay execution took place at the deep level. This table comes from immunoSEQ multiplex PCR, and its TCRdb copy is limited to in-frame clones, with some not included. The table lists about 590,000 clones, 95% to 96% of them singletons. Naive CD8 populations comprised CD45RO-negative cells positively selected for CCR7, excluding terminally differentiated effector memory CD45RA+ cells. The TCR comes from a woman aged 25 to 39 in good health. What was sequenced was naive CD8+ T cells sorted from blood. The chain employs TRBV27 and TRBJ2-3, with TRBD2 matching over 10 bases. The CDR3 DNA is TGTGCCAGCAGACCGATTAGCGGGAGGAACACAGATACGCAGTATTTT. It yields the protein CASRPISGRNTDTQYF.